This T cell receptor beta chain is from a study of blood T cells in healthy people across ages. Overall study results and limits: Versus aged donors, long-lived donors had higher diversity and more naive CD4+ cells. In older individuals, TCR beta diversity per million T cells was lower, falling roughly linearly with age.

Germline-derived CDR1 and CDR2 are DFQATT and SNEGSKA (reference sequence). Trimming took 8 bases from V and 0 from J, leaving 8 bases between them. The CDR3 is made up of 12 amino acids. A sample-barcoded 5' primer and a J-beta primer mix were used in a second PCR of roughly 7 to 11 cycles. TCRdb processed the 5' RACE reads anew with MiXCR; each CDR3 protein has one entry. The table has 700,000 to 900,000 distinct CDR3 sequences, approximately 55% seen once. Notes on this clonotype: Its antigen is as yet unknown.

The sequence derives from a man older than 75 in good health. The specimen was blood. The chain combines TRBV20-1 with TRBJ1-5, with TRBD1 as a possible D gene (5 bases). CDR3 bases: TGCAGTCTCAGGGATAGCAATCAGCCCCAGCATTTT. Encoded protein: CSLRDSNQPQHF.